These 19 T cell receptor beta chains were all obtained from the same sample, sequenced in a study of blood T cell repertoires in COVID-19. Profiling relied on immunoSEQ multiplex PCR, and the TCRdb table lists in-frame clones only, not all of them. The data contain about 250,000 clones, about 89% of them singletons. The source material was peripheral blood. These TCRs come from a woman in her fifties or sixties who had recovered from COVID-19.

J is TRBJ1-1 and V is TRBV7-6; D not certain. Germline loops: CDR1 SGHVS, CDR2 FNYEAQ. V was cut by 4 bases and J by 2 bases, with 14 bases left in between. The CDR3 has 15 amino acids. CDR3 in amino acids: CASSSKARGNTEAFF. DNA for the CDR3: TGTGCCAGCAGCTCGAAGGCCAGAGGAAACACTGAAGCTTTCTTT.

The chain is built from TRBV28 and TRBJ2-7, with TRBD2 identical over 8 bases. This CDR3 spans 16 amino acids. Losses at the gene ends were 6 bases for V and 4 bases for J; bases not matched to a gene: 14. CDR1 is MDHEN, CDR2 SYDVKM, per germline. CDR3 residues: CASRPPGGASGYEQYF. Written as DNA, the CDR3 is TGTGCCAGCAGGCCGCCGGGGGGGGCTAGCGGTTACGAGCAGTACTTC. Filled out from reference TRBV28 and TRBJ2-7, the complete variable domain reads DVKVTQSSRYLVKRTGEKVFLECVQDMDHENMFWYRQDPGLGLRLIYFSYDVKMKEKGDIPEGYSVSREKKERFSLILESASTNQTSMYLCASRPPGGASGYEQYFGPGTRLTVT.

The chain carries TRBV27 and TRBJ1-4, with 10 positions matching TRBD1. The trim removed 6 bases at V and 8 bases at J, leaving 9 bases unmatched. Germline V lookup: CDR1 MNHEY, CDR2 SMNVEV (reference sequence). CDR3 length equals 15 residues. CDR3 DNA sequence: TGTGCCAGCAGCGTCCAGGGACAGGGGAGGGAAAAACTGTTTTTT. It yields the protein CASSVQGQGREKLFF.

CDR3 region: CASSTPGQGIYGYTF. CDR3 bases: TGTGCCAGCAGCACGCCGGGACAGGGTATCTATGGCTACACCTTC. The V and J genes are TRBV28 and TRBJ1-2; 9 bases map to TRBD1. The CDR3 extends over 15 amino acids. The germline CDR1 and CDR2 sequences are MDHEN and SYDVKM. J lost 4 bases, V lost 6 bases, and 9 bases had no gene match.

The J gene is TRBJ2-1, the V gene TRBV10-3, with D perhaps matching TRBD1 (6 bases). The V gene lost 4 bases and the J gene lost 4 bases, with 14 bases spanning the gap. The CDR3 has 15 residues. CDR1 is ENHRY and CDR2 is SYGVKD in the germline V gene. The DNA of the CDR3 is TGTGCCATCAGTGCTCAACAGGGAAGTTACAATGAGCAGTTCTTC. The encoded protein is CAISAQQGSYNEQFF.

The chain couples TRBV27 to TRBJ1-4; no clear D. Germline V CDR1 and CDR2: MNHEY, SMNVEV (reference sequence). This CDR3 has 14 residues. The V gene lost 2 bases and the J gene lost 10 bases, with 14 bases spanning the gap. The CDR3 here is CASSLARPGGKLFF. Here the CDR3 DNA reads TGTGCCAGCAGTTTAGCCAGGCCGGGAGGAAAACTGTTTTTT.

As concerns this clone: The sample holds other DNA sequences that translate to the same CDR3. The chain combines TRBV5-1 with TRBJ1-2; D possibly corresponds to TRBD1 (6 bases). There are 13 residues in the CDR3. Trimming removed 4 bases at V and 3 bases at J, with 10 bases between. Germline CDR1 and CDR2: SGHRS and YFSETQ. The CDR3 nucleotides are TGCGCCAGCAGCCCCTCAGGGGACTATGGCTACACCTTC. Its protein product is CASSPSGDYGYTF.

This rearrangement joins TRBV15 to TRBJ1-4, with 7 bases lining up with TRBD1. In germline, CDR1 is LNHNV, CDR2 YYDKDF (reference sequence). CDR3 size: 16 residues. V shed 0 bases, J shed 5 bases, and the junction held 6 bases outside the gene matches. CDR3 sequence: CATSRDRQGTNEKLFF. CDR3 nucleotides: TGTGCCACCAGCAGAGACCGACAGGGAACAAATGAAAAACTGTTTTTT.

The chain joins TRBV19 to TRBJ1-5; D is perhaps TRBD1 (6 bases). The ends were cut back, 3 bases at V and 0 bases at J, with 9 bases in the middle. The CDR3 totals 15 residues. Germline CDR1 reads LNHDA; CDR2 reads SQIVND (reference sequence). The CDR3 DNA reads as TGTGCCAGTAGTATGGCCAGGGGTAGCAATCAGCCCCAGCATTTT. Its protein product is CASSMARGSNQPQHF. The whole variable domain, filled in from reference TRBV19 and TRBJ1-5, reads DGGITQSPKYLFRKEGQNVTLSCEQNLNHDAMYWYRQDPGQGLRLIYYSQIVNDFQKGDIAEGYSVSREKKESFPLTVTSAQKNPTAFYLCASSMARGSNQPQHFGDGTRLSIL.

The chain's CDR3 is CASSSDRNEQFF. The CDR3 coding sequence is TGTGCCAGCAGCTCGGACAGAAATGAGCAGTTCTTC. J is TRBJ2-1 and V is TRBV5-4, with D maybe TRBD1 (6 bases). Germline V CDR1 and CDR2: SGHNT, YYREEE (reference sequence). The CDR3 has 12 residues. The ends were cut back, 3 bases at V and 7 bases at J, with 8 bases in the middle.

The chain uses TRBV28 and TRBJ2-1; TRBD2 aligns across 8 bases. Germline V gene sequence: CDR1 MDHEN, CDR2 SYDVKM. This CDR3 is built from 15 residues. J gave up 0 bases and V 3 bases, and 1 base lay outside the gene matches. The CDR3 protein is CASSFLAGSYNEQFF. In nucleotides, the CDR3 is TGTGCCAGCAGTTTTCTAGCGGGCTCCTACAATGAGCAGTTCTTC. Based on the CDR3 plus reference TRBV28 and TRBJ2-1, the full variable domain is DVKVTQSSRYLVKRTGEKVFLECVQDMDHENMFWYRQDPGLGLRLIYFSYDVKMKEKGDIPEGYSVSREKKERFSLILESASTNQTSMYLCASSFLAGSYNEQFFGPGTRLTVL.

This clone came up once. V and J are TRBV6-2 or TRBV6-3 and TRBJ2-4, with 9 bases fitting TRBD1. The CDR3 extends over 15 amino acids. Trimming at V came to 3 bases and at J to 9 bases, leaving 9 bases not matched to a gene. Germline values: CDR1 MNHEY, CDR2 SVGEGT. CDR3 amino acids: CASSYPGQGKVIQYF. The CDR3, as DNA: TGTGCCAGCAGTTATCCGGGACAGGGAAAGGTCATTCAGTACTTC.

The chain is built from TRBV11-3 and TRBJ1-3, with 8 bases lining up with TRBD1. The CDR3 totals 16 residues. Germline lookup yields CDR1 SGHNT and CDR2 YENEEA. V shed 5 bases and J 8 bases; nucleotides not matched to a gene: 14. CDR3 region: CASSPGQGAYGDTIYF. The CDR3 nucleotides are TGTGCCAGCAGCCCCGGCCAGGGGGCTTACGGGGACACCATATATTTT.

This chain joins TRBV24-1 and TRBJ1-2, with unresolved D. The CDR3 has 13 amino acids. Germline CDR1 KGHDR, CDR2 SFDVKD. V was cut by 3 bases and J by 5 bases, with 9 bases left in between. CDR3 sequence: CATSDRTIYGYTF. The DNA for the CDR3 is TGTGCCACCAGTGATCGGACTATATATGGCTACACCTTC.

The chain is built from TRBV5-1 and TRBJ1-4; TRBD1 aligns across 8 bases. With 4 bases clipped from V and 7 bases from J, the junction kept 3 bases outside the gene matches. Germline V CDR1 and CDR2: SGHRS, YFSETQ. This CDR3 region has 13 residues. DNA of the CDR3: TGCGCCAGCAGCCTTACAGGGGGTGAAAAACTGTTTTTT. Amino acids: CASSLTGGEKLFF. The full variable domain, its missing parts supplied by reference TRBV5-1 and TRBJ1-4, is KAGVTQTPRYLIKTRGQQVTLSCSPISGHRSVSWYQQTPGQGLQFLFEYFSETQRNKGNFPGRFSGRQFSNSRSEMNVSTLELGDSALYLCASSLTGGEKLFFGSGTQLSVL.

This clone showed up just once. The rearrangement joins TRBV6-2 or TRBV6-3 to TRBJ2-7; D may be TRBD2 (5 bases). The CDR3 is 13 residues long. The V end was cut by 1 base, the J end by 6 bases, with 10 bases between. Per germline, CDR1 MNHEY and CDR2 SVGEGT. CDR3 coding DNA: TGTGCCAGCAGTTACTGGGGTCGGGGCGAGCAGTACTTC. Translation gives CASSYWGRGEQYF.

The chain employs TRBV6-5 and TRBJ2-3; possibly TRBD2 for D (6 bases). Deletions cut 4 bases from V and 4 bases from J, with 15 bases between. This CDR3 spans 15 amino acids. The germline CDR1 and CDR2 sequences are MNHEY and SVGAGI. In nucleotides, the CDR3 is TGTGCCAGCAGTTTAGGCGGGGTCGGGTCAGATACGCAGTATTTT. It translates to CASSLGGVGSDTQYF.

The V and J genes are TRBV28 and TRBJ2-5; 11 bases map to TRBD1. Germline values: CDR1 MDHEN, CDR2 SYDVKM. The CDR3 is 15 amino acids. V was clipped by 6 bases and J by 2 bases; unmatched bases: 5. In nucleotides, the CDR3 is TGTGCCAGCAGACCCCGGGACAGGGGGCAAGAGACCCAGTACTTC. It encodes CASRPRDRGQETQYF.

The chain uses TRBV10-3 and TRBJ2-6; maybe TRBD1 (5 bases). With 6 bases removed from V and 1 base from J, the gap between germline ends came to 7 bases. The CDR3 consists of 14 residues. Germline CDR1 reads ENHRY; CDR2 reads SYGVKD. The CDR3 DNA sequence: TGTGCCATCAGCCAGGGTTCTGGGGCCAACGTCCTGACTTTC. This sequence encodes CAISQGSGANVLTF.